These 24 T cell receptor beta chains originate from one sample sequenced in a study of PD-L1 blockade in urothelial cancer. As to time point: pretreatment peripheral blood. Some clones are missing from TCRdb's copy, which holds only in-frame ones; the method was immunoSEQ multiplex PCR. Among 130,000 or so clones listed, around 84% were seen once. Sequenced here: PBMCs, sampled around atezolizumab (anti-PD-L1) treatment. These receptors were collected from a middle-aged man with urothelial cancer.

This clone was counted once. This chain links TRBV4-1 with TRBJ2-5; 7 bases agree with TRBD2. The CDR3 is 15 residues long. Germline V gene data show CDR1 as MGHRA and CDR2 as YSYEKL. Trimming cost V 4 bases and J 4 bases; bases outside gene matches: 9. In nucleotides, the CDR3 is TGCGCCAGCAGCCCGCGGGAGCTGGGCTCAGAGACCCAGTACTTC. Protein sequence: CASSPRELGSETQYF.

The J gene is TRBJ2-7, the V gene TRBV5-6; perhaps TRBD2 as D (8 bases). V was shortened by 4 bases and J by 3 bases, with 17 bases between the two germline ends. The germline gives CDR1 SGHDT, CDR2 YYEEEE. This CDR3 is built from 15 residues. The chain's CDR3 is CASSRGGTVRYEQYF. CDR3 sequence (DNA): TGTGCCAGCAGCCGGGGGGGGACAGTTCGCTACGAGCAGTACTTC.

This clone was detected a few times. The gene calls are TRBV6-5 and TRBJ1-3, with D possibly matching TRBD1 (5 bases). CDR1 is MNHEY, CDR2 SVGAGI, per germline. The CDR3 loop spans 14 amino acids. The ends were cut back, 0 bases at V and 4 bases at J, with 7 bases in the middle. The CDR3 protein is CASSYSRVGNTIYF. CDR3 nucleotides: TGTGCCAGCAGTTACTCCAGGGTAGGAAACACCATATATTTT.

This CDR3 is CASSPLSGRSSYEQYF. CDR3 in DNA: TGTGCCAGCAGTCCCTTAAGCGGGAGGAGCTCCTACGAGCAGTACTTC. The rearrangement uses TRBV27 and TRBJ2-7, with TRBD2 matching over 9 bases. The CDR3 contains 16 residues. V was pared by 5 bases and J by 0 bases, with 8 bases of the junction left unmatched. Germline assignment: CDR1 MNHEY and CDR2 SMNVEV (reference sequence).

The CDR3 DNA reads as TGCAGTGCTTCCCTAGTGTATACGCAGTATTTT. Protein: CSASLVYTQYF. This chain joins TRBV20-1 and TRBJ2-3; no clear D gene. The germline V and J ends were trimmed by 5 bases and 7 bases, with 10 bases remaining between them. This CDR3 contains 11 residues. The germline V gene encodes CDR1 DFQATT and CDR2 SNEGSKA (reference sequence).

The chain is built from TRBV18 and TRBJ1-4; 7 bases are a match to TRBD1. From germline, CDR1 is KGHSH and CDR2 LQKENI. Losses at the gene ends were 8 bases for V and 0 bases for J; bases not matched to a gene: 3. The CDR3 contains 14 residues. In DNA, the CDR3 is TGTGCCAGCGGACAGGCAGCAACTAATGAAAAACTGTTTTTT. As protein: CASGQAATNEKLFF.

Many counts were recorded for this clone. The chain carries TRBV5-1 and TRBJ2-1; TRBD2 is a possible D gene (5 bases). The CDR3 spans 15 residues. V was trimmed by 0 bases and J by 6 bases, leaving 13 bases between them. Germline CDR1 reads SGHRS; CDR2 reads YFSETQ. For the CDR3, the DNA is TGCGCCAGCAGCTTGGCCGTCCTAGCAAGCAATGAGCAGTTCTTC. Protein: CASSLAVLASNEQFF.

This clone showed up just once. This rearrangement joins TRBV19 to TRBJ2-1, with 10 bases aligning to TRBD2. The V gene's germline CDR1 is LNHDA and CDR2 SQIVND (reference sequence). Germline trimming cut 7 bases from V and 12 bases from J; bases unmatched to any gene: 12. This CDR3 region has 14 residues. This CDR3 is CASNKREGVPGQFF. CDR3 DNA sequence: TGTGCCAGTAATAAGCGGGAGGGCGTTCCCGGGCAGTTCTTC.

V usage is TRBV27 and J usage is TRBJ2-5; 10 positions match TRBD2. The V gene end was trimmed by 8 bases and the J gene end by 1 base; junction bases not matched to a gene: 7. Germline-derived CDR1 and CDR2 are MNHEY and SMNVEV (reference sequence). The CDR3 has 15 residues. The CDR3 sequence is CASSPTSGLQETQYF. The CDR3 bases are TGTGCCAGCTCCCCGACTAGCGGGCTCCAAGAGACCCAGTACTTC.

Only one count was recorded for this clone. The rearrangement joins TRBV5-4 to TRBJ1-2; 8 positions match TRBD1. With V trimmed by 3 bases and J by 8 bases, 9 bases remained unmatched. CDR3 size: 14 residues. CDR1 is SGHNT and CDR2 is YYREEE in the germline V gene (reference sequence). CDR3 residues: CASSSLTGEAGYTF. DNA of the CDR3: TGTGCCAGCAGCTCCTTGACAGGGGAAGCAGGCTACACCTTC.

V is TRBV28 and J is TRBJ1-4, with 10 bases aligning to TRBD1. The germline V gene encodes CDR1 MDHEN and CDR2 SYDVKM. V lost 4 bases to trimming and J lost 7 bases; unmatched junction nucleotides: 6. The CDR3 is made up of 15 amino acids. In nucleotides, the CDR3 is TGTGCCAGCAGTTCCCCCGGGACAGGGGTTGAAAAACTGTTTTTT. It translates to CASSSPGTGVEKLFF.

J is TRBJ2-5 and V is TRBV29-1, with TRBD2 identical over 10 bases. The CDR3 is made up of 15 amino acids. CDR1 is SQVTM and CDR2 is ANQGSEA in the germline V gene. J lost 1 base, V lost 8 bases, and 10 bases had no gene match. The CDR3 reads CSSSPTSGRQETQYF. Here the CDR3 DNA reads TGCAGCTCCAGTCCGACTAGCGGGCGCCAAGAGACCCAGTACTTC.

The V call is TRBV9, the J call TRBJ1-6; TRBD1 might be the D (6 bases). The CDR3 runs to 14 residues. The ends were cut back, 4 bases at V and 7 bases at J, with 12 bases in the middle. Germline CDR1 is SGDLS and CDR2 is YYNGEE. This chain's CDR3 is CASSQGLSNSPLHF. The CDR3 nucleotides are TGTGCCAGCAGCCAGGGGTTATCAAATTCACCCCTCCACTTT. The complete variable domain, with remaining parts taken from reference TRBV9 and TRBJ1-6, reads DSGVTQTPKHLITATGQRVTLRCSPRSGDLSVYWYQQSLDQGLQFLIQYYNGEERAKGNILERFSAQQFPDLHSELNLSSLELGDSALYFCASSQGLSNSPLHFGNGTRLTVT.

This chain connects TRBV28 to TRBJ2-7, with 7 bases lining up with TRBD1. With V trimmed by 5 bases and J by 2 bases, 3 bases remained unmatched. Germline values: CDR1 MDHEN, CDR2 SYDVKM. CDR3 size: 13 residues. The CDR3 reads CASSVDRAYEQYF. The CDR3 nucleotides read TGTGCCAGCAGTGTAGACAGGGCCTACGAGCAGTACTTC.

The rearrangement joins TRBV30 to TRBJ1-1; D uncertain. Per the germline V gene, CDR1 is GTSNPN and CDR2 is SVGIG (reference sequence). The CDR3 extends over 13 amino acids. V lost 0 bases, J lost 1 base, and 6 bases lay in between. The CDR3 reads CAWSVLQNTEAFF. CDR3 bases: TGTGCCTGGAGTGTACTACAGAACACTGAAGCTTTCTTT.

This chain joins TRBV9 and TRBJ2-1; possible D gene TRBD1, 6 bases. V lost 4 bases and J 7 bases, leaving 15 bases between the germline ends. The CDR3 is 14 amino acids. Looked up from germline, CDR1 is SGDLS and CDR2 is YYNGEE. Here the CDR3 reads CASSYAGTSNEQFF. CDR3 nucleotides: TGTGCCAGCAGCTATGCCGGGACAAGTAATGAGCAGTTCTTC.

Only one count was recorded for this clone. This sequence joins TRBV7-2 and TRBJ2-7; no reliable D call. The CDR3 totals 12 residues. Germline lookup yields CDR1 SGHTA and CDR2 FQGNSA. V was clipped by 4 bases and J by 2 bases, with 6 bases between them. The CDR3 reads CASSSLPYEQYF. In DNA form, the CDR3 reads TGTGCCAGCAGCTCTCTCCCCTACGAGCAGTACTTC.

The table lists this clone with a few counts. This chain uses TRBV4-2 with TRBJ2-7; 13 bases are shared with TRBD2. V trimming: 5 bases; J trimming: 3 bases; junction bases outside the gene matches: 1. Germline CDR1 is LGHNA and CDR2 is YNFKEQ. This CDR3 region has 14 residues. In DNA, the CDR3 is TGTGCCAGCAGCTGGACTAGCGGGAGCTACGAGCAGTACTTC. Its translation: CASSWTSGSYEQYF.

V gene TRBV5-1 combines with J gene TRBJ1-2; D is possibly TRBD1 (5 bases). Trimming removed 0 bases at V and 8 bases at J, with 17 bases between. Germline V gene data show CDR1 as SGHRS and CDR2 as YFSETQ. This CDR3 region has 15 residues. The CDR3 loop reads CASSLELIGDSGYTF. The CDR3 nucleotides read TGCGCCAGCAGCTTGGAATTAATAGGGGATTCGGGCTACACCTTC.

On this clone itself: Other DNA sequences in this specimen translate into the identical CDR3. V usage is TRBV11-2 and J usage is TRBJ1-6, with D hard to call. CDR1 SGHAT and CDR2 FQNNGV come from the germline V gene. The germline V and J ends were trimmed by 1 base and 8 bases, with 12 bases remaining between them. The CDR3 is 15 amino acids. The CDR3 here is CASSLVLLRDSPLHF. In nucleotides, the CDR3 is TGTGCCAGCAGCTTAGTGCTACTCCGGGATTCACCCCTCCACTTT.

The chain joins TRBV6-5 to TRBJ1-4; no firm D call. The CDR3 length is 15 residues. Germline V gene data show CDR1 as MNHEY and CDR2 as SVGAGI. Trimming removed 7 bases from V and 0 bases from J, with 12 bases in between. The DNA of the CDR3 is TGTGCCAGCAATCCCAAGGGAGCAACTAATGAAAAACTGTTTTTT. It specifies CASNPKGATNEKLFF.

The chain joins TRBV28 to TRBJ2-7, with 7 nucleotides matching TRBD1. The CDR3 has 15 residues. The V segment lost 4 bases and the J segment 1 base; nucleotides outside the gene matches: 7. Germline V lookup: CDR1 MDHEN, CDR2 SYDVKM. CDR3 residues: CASSSPGTASYEQYF. DNA of the CDR3: TGTGCCAGCAGTTCCCCCGGGACAGCTTCCTACGAGCAGTACTTC.

This clone occurred a few times. The rearrangement joins TRBV5-1 to TRBJ1-2; no clear D gene. The CDR3 runs to 14 residues. Trimming removed 0 bases at V and 2 bases at J, with 8 bases between. The germline gives CDR1 SGHRS, CDR2 YFSETQ. The CDR3 protein is CASSLDAHNYGYTF. Here the CDR3 DNA reads TGCGCCAGCAGCTTGGATGCACACAACTATGGCTACACCTTC. Supplemented by reference TRBV5-1 and TRBJ1-2, the full variable domain reads KAGVTQTPRYLIKTRGQQVTLSCSPISGHRSVSWYQQTPGQGLQFLFEYFSETQRNKGNFPGRFSGRQFSNSRSEMNVSTLELGDSALYLCASSLDAHNYGYTFGSGTRLTVV.

This chain uses TRBV5-1 with TRBJ2-7; 7 bases line up with TRBD1. J gave up 9 bases and V 4 bases, and 19 bases lay outside the gene matches. CDR1 is SGHRS, CDR2 YFSETQ, per germline. CDR3 size: 16 residues. In nucleotides, the CDR3 is TGCGCCAGCAGCGTACAGGGGTTGGATACTACGACCGGGCAGTACTTC. Translating it yields CASSVQGLDTTTGQYF.